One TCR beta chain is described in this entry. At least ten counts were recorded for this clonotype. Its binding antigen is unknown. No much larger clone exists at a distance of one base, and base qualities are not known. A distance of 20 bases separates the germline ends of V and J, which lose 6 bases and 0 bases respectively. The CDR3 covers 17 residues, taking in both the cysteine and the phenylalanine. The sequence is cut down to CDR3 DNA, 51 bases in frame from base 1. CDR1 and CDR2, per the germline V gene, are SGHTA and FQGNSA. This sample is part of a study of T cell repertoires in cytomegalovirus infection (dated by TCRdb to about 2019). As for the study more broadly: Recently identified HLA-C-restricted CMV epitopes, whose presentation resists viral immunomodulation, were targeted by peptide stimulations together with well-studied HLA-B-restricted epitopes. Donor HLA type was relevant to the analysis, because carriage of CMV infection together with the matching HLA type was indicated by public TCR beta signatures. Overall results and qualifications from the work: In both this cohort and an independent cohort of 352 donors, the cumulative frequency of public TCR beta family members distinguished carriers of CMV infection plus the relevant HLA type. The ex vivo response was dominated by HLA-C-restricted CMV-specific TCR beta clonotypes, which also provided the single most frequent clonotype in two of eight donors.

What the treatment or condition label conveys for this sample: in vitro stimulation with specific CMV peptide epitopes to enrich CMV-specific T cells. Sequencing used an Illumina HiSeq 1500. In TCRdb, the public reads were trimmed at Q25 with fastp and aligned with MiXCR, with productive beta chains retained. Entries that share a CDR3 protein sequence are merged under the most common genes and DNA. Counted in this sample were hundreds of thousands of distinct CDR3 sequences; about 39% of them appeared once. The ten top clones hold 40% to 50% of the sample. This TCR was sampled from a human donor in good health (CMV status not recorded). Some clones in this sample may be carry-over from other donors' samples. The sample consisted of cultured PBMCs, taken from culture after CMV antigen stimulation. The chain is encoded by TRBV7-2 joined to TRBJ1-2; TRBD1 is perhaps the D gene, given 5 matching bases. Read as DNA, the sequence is TGTGCCAGCAGTCCCTCATGGATCAGGGTAGCTAACTATGGCTACACCTTC. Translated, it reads CASSPSWIRVANYGYTF.